One sample yielded the 7 T cell receptor beta chains listed below, sequenced in a study of cytomegalovirus exposure and HLA in healthy donors. Assay: immunoSEQ multiplex PCR; the TCRdb copy retains only in-frame clones and omits some. This table has about 88,000 clones, more than 70% appearing once. Material: PBMCs. The receptor source for this set is a young woman in good health and CMV-seropositive.

This chain links TRBV10-3 with TRBJ1-5, with D possibly being TRBD1 (5 bases). V was trimmed by 8 bases and J by 0 bases, leaving 23 bases between them. Germline V gives CDR1 ENHRY, CDR2 SYGVKD. The CDR3 runs to 18 residues. CDR3 in amino acids: CAIVLRNRPEYSNQPQHF. In nucleotides, the CDR3 is TGTGCCATCGTCCTCCGGAACAGGCCAGAATATAGCAATCAGCCCCAGCATTTT.

The chain couples TRBV18 to TRBJ2-7, with 7 bases matching TRBD1. V trimming: 4 bases; J trimming: 3 bases; junction bases outside the gene matches: 3. This CDR3 spans 13 amino acids. Germline assignment: CDR1 KGHSH and CDR2 LQKENI. CDR3 region: CASSQGQLYEQYF. The CDR3 nucleotides are TGTGCCAGCTCACAGGGACAGCTCTACGAGCAGTACTTC.

This clone has just one count. The chain couples TRBV5-1 to TRBJ2-5; 9 bases are shared with TRBD1. V lost 4 bases, J lost 5 bases, and 9 bases stayed unmatched. The CDR3 is 15 residues long. The germline V gene encodes CDR1 SGHRS and CDR2 YFSETQ. In nucleotides, the CDR3 is TGCGCCAGCAGCATCCACCCGGACAGGGGCGAGACCCAGTACTTC. This translates into CASSIHPDRGETQYF.

V gene TRBV10-3 combines with J gene TRBJ2-3; 14 nucleotides match TRBD2. CDR3 length equals 17 residues. The J segment lost 2 bases and the V segment lost 10 bases, leaving 11 bases of the junction unmatched. From germline, CDR1 is ENHRY and CDR2 SYGVKD. CDR3: CATHQGLAGVFTDTQYF. CDR3 bases: TGTGCCACCCACCAGGGACTAGCGGGGGTTTTCACAGATACGCAGTATTTT.

The gene calls are TRBV2 and TRBJ1-5, with 9 bases lining up with TRBD1. The V segment lost 6 bases and the J segment 5 bases; nucleotides outside the gene matches: 17. The CDR3 has 18 amino acids. Looked up from germline, CDR1 is SNHLY and CDR2 is FYNNEI. Here the CDR3 reads CASRATLGWDRVDQPQHF. The CDR3 nucleotides are TGTGCCAGCAGGGCAACGCTGGGGTGGGACAGGGTCGATCAGCCCCAGCATTTT.

The chain employs TRBV5-1 and TRBJ1-2, with D perhaps TRBD1 (6 bases). The CDR3 extends over 16 amino acids. Trimming removed 0 bases at V and 3 bases at J, with 15 bases between. Germline CDR1 and CDR2: SGHRS and YFSETQ. The CDR3 sequence is CASSLALQGGDYGYTF. CDR3 DNA: TGCGCCAGCAGCTTGGCCCTACAGGGTGGTGACTATGGCTACACCTTC.

V is TRBV25-1 and J is TRBJ1-1; D is perhaps TRBD1 (6 bases). From germline, CDR1 is MGHDK and CDR2 SYGVNS. V lost 5 bases, J lost 2 bases, and 12 bases lay in between. The length of the CDR3 is 14 residues. Here the CDR3 reads CASSPRTVNTEAFF. The DNA of the CDR3 is TGTGCCAGCAGTCCCAGGACAGTAAACACTGAAGCTTTCTTT. Together with reference TRBV25-1 and TRBJ1-1, the CDR3 gives the full variable domain: EADIYQTPRYLVIGTGKKITLECSQTMGHDKMYWYQQDPGMELHLIHYSYGVNSTEKGDLSSESTVSRIRTEHFPLTLESARPSHTSQYLCASSPRTVNTEAFFGQGTRLTVV.